These 17 T cell receptor beta chains came from one sample sequenced in a study of blood T cell repertoires in COVID-19. TCRdb's copy holds only in-frame clones and misses some; the assay was immunoSEQ multiplex PCR. The sample lists 150,000 to 200,000 clones, roughly 84% occurring once. The source material was peripheral blood. These receptors were obtained from a man at least 80 years old with COVID-19, enrolled during active disease.

The chain links TRBV6-5 to TRBJ1-5; D is uncertain. Per the germline V gene, CDR1 is MNHEY and CDR2 is SVGAGI. CDR3 size: 14 residues. V gave up 3 bases and J gave up 6 bases, with 12 bases separating them. The CDR3 region has the DNA TGTGCCAGCAGTTATAGGGTAGGGAGTCAGCCCCAGCATTTT. Translated, it gives CASSYRVGSQPQHF.

J is TRBJ1-6 and V is TRBV28; 8 bases line up with TRBD1. The CDR3 contains 16 residues. The V gene's germline CDR1 is MDHEN and CDR2 SYDVKM. The trim removed 0 bases at V and 9 bases at J, leaving 7 bases unmatched. The CDR3 reads CASSLWAQGEGSPLHF. CDR3 nucleotides: TGTGCCAGCAGTTTATGGGCACAGGGGGAAGGTTCACCCCTCCACTTT.

The chain joins TRBV3-1 (or the pseudogene TRBV3-2) to TRBJ1-1; 8 bases are a match to TRBD1. This CDR3 has 13 residues. CDR1 is LGHDT, CDR2 YNNKEL, per germline (reference sequence). Trimming cost V 5 bases and J 11 bases; bases outside gene matches: 10. The CDR3 loop is CASSDWAGGWAFF. The CDR3 nucleotides read TGTGCCAGCAGCGATTGGGCAGGGGGCTGGGCTTTCTTT.

This clone was counted once. Here the CDR3 reads CASTALGTARETQYF. The CDR3 bases are TGCGCCAGCACCGCACTGGGGACAGCTCGAGAGACCCAGTACTTC. The chain joins TRBV5-1 to TRBJ2-5; the match to TRBD1 covers 7 bases. The CDR3 runs to 15 residues. The germline CDR1 and CDR2 sequences are SGHRS and YFSETQ. V lost 6 bases to trimming and J lost 4 bases; unmatched junction nucleotides: 12.

This sequence joins TRBV9 and TRBJ2-1; tentatively, D is TRBD2 (6 bases). V gave up 3 bases and J gave up 3 bases, with 13 bases separating them. The germline V gene encodes CDR1 SGDLS and CDR2 YYNGEE. The CDR3 consists of 15 residues. The CDR3 here is CASSASGLFYNEQFF. CDR3 nucleotides: TGTGCCAGCAGCGCCTCGGGACTTTTCTACAATGAGCAGTTCTTC. Variable domain in full (rest from reference TRBV9 and TRBJ2-1): DSGVTQTPKHLITATGQRVTLRCSPRSGDLSVYWYQQSLDQGLQFLIQYYNGEERAKGNILERFSAQQFPDLHSELNLSSLELGDSALYFCASSASGLFYNEQFFGPGTRLTVL.

The rearrangement links TRBV6-1 to TRBJ1-2; D possibly corresponds to TRBD1 (5 bases). The CDR3 has 16 residues. In germline, CDR1 is MNHNS, CDR2 SASEGT. V was shortened by 1 base and J by 5 bases, with 17 bases between the two germline ends. The CDR3: CASSEGTTRGWYGYTF. Written as DNA, the CDR3 is TGTGCCAGCAGTGAAGGAACGACAAGGGGCTGGTATGGCTACACCTTC.

The J gene is TRBJ2-3, the V gene TRBV9; the D is unclear. Deletions cut 0 bases from V and 0 bases from J, with 5 bases between. This CDR3 spans 14 amino acids. Germline V gene lookup returns CDR1 SGDLS and CDR2 YYNGEE. DNA of the CDR3: TGTGCCAGCAGCGTAGGAGTGAGCACAGATACGCAGTATTTT. It is translated as CASSVGVSTDTQYF.

CDR3 bases: TGTGCCAGCTCGCCCACAGGGCCCCCCGAAAAACTGTTTTTT. Translation gives CASSPTGPPEKLFF. The rearrangement uses TRBV18 and TRBJ1-4; possibly TRBD1 for D (6 bases). From germline, CDR1 is KGHSH and CDR2 LQKENI. Trimming pared 6 bases from V and 8 bases from J, leaving 16 bases between. CDR3 length equals 14 residues.

The V and J genes are TRBV3-1 (or the pseudogene TRBV3-2) and TRBJ2-5, with TRBD2 matching 10 bases. The CDR3 contains 17 residues. The junction had 10 bases not matched to a gene; V was cut back by 1 base and J by 5 bases. Germline V gene sequence: CDR1 LGHDT, CDR2 YNNKEL (reference sequence). The CDR3 region is CASSQGTASGGSETQYF. CDR3 in DNA: TGTGCCAGCAGCCAAGGAACAGCTAGCGGGGGATCGGAGACCCAGTACTTC.

J is TRBJ1-1 and V is TRBV11-2, with 9 bases lining up with TRBD1. The ends lost 4 bases at V and 7 bases at J; junction bases unmatched: 4. Germline assignment: CDR1 SGHAT and CDR2 FQNNGV. The CDR3 extends over 13 amino acids. DNA of the CDR3: TGTGCCAGCAGCTACAGGGGGCGGGTTGAAGCTTTCTTT. Its translation: CASSYRGRVEAFF.

The genes are TRBV4-1 and TRBJ2-1, with TRBD2 identical over 14 bases. The trim removed 4 bases at V and 10 bases at J, leaving 6 bases unmatched. The germline V gene encodes CDR1 MGHRA and CDR2 YSYEKL. The CDR3 extends over 15 amino acids. This CDR3 is CASSLGTSGGREQFF. CDR3 in DNA: TGCGCCAGCAGCCTCGGGACTAGCGGGGGCCGAGAGCAGTTCTTC.

The rearrangement joins TRBV6-5 to TRBJ1-5; tentative D call: TRBD1 (6 bases). CDR1 is MNHEY and CDR2 is SVGAGI in the germline V gene. The CDR3 covers 15 residues. The germline V and J ends were trimmed by 6 bases and 5 bases, with 17 bases remaining between them. As DNA, the CDR3 is TGTGCCAGCAGAGCAACAGGGTTCGGGGATCAGCCCCAGCATTTT. This sequence encodes CASRATGFGDQPQHF.

The gene calls are TRBV4-2 and TRBJ2-5; 9 positions match TRBD2. V was clipped by 0 bases and J by 1 base; unmatched bases: 3. Germline V gene lookup returns CDR1 LGHNA and CDR2 YNFKEQ. The CDR3 length is 16 residues. The CDR3 coding sequence is TGTGCCAGCAGCCAAGAAAGGCGGGGGGGCCAAGAGACCCAGTACTTC. Translating it yields CASSQERRGGQETQYF.

The gene calls are TRBV7-2 and TRBJ2-3, with 8 bases aligning to TRBD2. This CDR3 spans 15 amino acids. Unmatched junction bases numbered 8, after V lost 3 bases and J lost 6 bases. Germline CDR1 and CDR2: SGHTA and FQGNSA. This CDR3 reads CASSLLSGGMDTQYF. In DNA, the CDR3 is TGTGCCAGCAGCTTGCTCAGCGGGGGAATGGATACGCAGTATTTT.

This clone was counted between two and nine times. The rearrangement links TRBV11-3 to TRBJ1-5; 7 bases agree with TRBD1. This CDR3 contains 14 residues. Trimming took 4 bases from V and 5 from J; bases not matched to a gene: 5. CDR1 and CDR2 (germline): SGHNT, YENEEA. CDR3 region: CASSSTGVDQPQHF. The CDR3 region has the DNA TGTGCCAGCAGCTCTACAGGGGTTGATCAGCCCCAGCATTTT.

V and J are TRBV2 and TRBJ1-4; D not certain. This CDR3 region has 14 residues. V gave up 7 bases and J gave up 0 bases, with 9 bases separating them. CDR1 is SNHLY, CDR2 FYNNEI, per germline. This chain's CDR3 is CASKIGATNEKLFF. The CDR3 nucleotides are TGTGCCAGCAAGATCGGAGCAACTAATGAAAAACTGTTTTTT.

V is TRBV7-4 and J is TRBJ1-3; D remains unclear. V gave up 3 bases and J gave up 4 bases, with 13 bases separating them. This CDR3 has 15 amino acids. The germline gives CDR1 SGHVT, CDR2 SQSDAQ. The CDR3 region is CASSFSEGKGNTIYF. The CDR3 DNA follows: TGTGCCAGCAGCTTTAGCGAGGGAAAGGGAAACACCATATATTTT.